This TCR beta chain was documented in a study of blood T cells in healthy people across ages. Findings of the study overall: Whereas aged donors had fewer naive CD4+ cells, long-lived donors had more of them and higher diversity.

Together with a sample-barcoded 5' primer, a J-beta primer mix was included in a second PCR lasting about 6 to 11 cycles. Using its own MiXCR run on the 5' RACE reads, TCRdb lists one record per CDR3 protein. The table shows roughly 1.9 million distinct CDR3 sequences, with about 39% occurring only once. About this clonotype itself: Its antigen is still unknown.

The V end lost 6 bases, the J end lost 0 bases, and 15 bases lay between the germline ends. The CDR3 is 16 residues long. Germline CDR1 DFQATT, CDR2 SNEGSKA (reference sequence). The sequenced sample consisted of blood. The genes are TRBV20-1 and TRBJ1-6; D is ambiguous. The clonotype was recovered from a human donor in good health. In DNA form, the CDR3 reads TGCAGTGCGAGGAGTATCGGGAGCTCCTATAATTCACCCCTCCACTTT. It translates to CSARSIGSSYNSPLHF.